This entry lists 31 T cell receptor beta chains sequenced from one sample in a study of regulatory T cells in long-lasting Graves disease. To make TCR beta libraries, researchers used iRepertoire HTBI primers and Arm-PCR of CDR3 regions. TCRdb reprocessed the multiplex PCR reads via MiXCR and lists one record per CDR3 protein. The data contain 300,000 to 400,000 distinct CDR3 sequences, 15% to 20% of them singletons. Time point given: persistent/refractory GD, antithyroid drugs over 5 years with positive TRAb. Construction of the TCR library relied on RNA isolated from PBMCs. Source: peripheral blood mononuclear cells (PBMCs), taken when the disease was refractory, from a patient treated with antithyroid drugs. The receptors derive from a female donor with Graves disease.

This clonotype was found many times. The genes are TRBV12-3 or TRBV12-4 and TRBJ1-1; D ambiguous. The CDR3 is 13 amino acids. Trimming stripped 6 bases from V and 4 bases from J, with 12 bases between. The CDR3 is CASRKVEATEAFF. Here the CDR3 DNA reads TGTGCCAGCAGGAAGGTGGAGGCCACTGAAGCTTTCTTT.

There are a few counts of this clonotype. V usage is TRBV19 and J usage is TRBJ1-6; D not certain. CDR3 size: 12 residues. V was clipped by 6 bases and J by 4 bases, with 4 bases between them. Germline V lookup: CDR1 LNHDA, CDR2 SQIVND (reference sequence). The CDR3 bases are TGTGCCAGTAGGATATATAATTCACCCCTCCACTTT. This codes for CASRIYNSPLHF.

In this sample, this clonotype turned up many times. The genes are TRBV18 and TRBJ1-6; 7 nucleotides match TRBD1. CDR3 length: 14 amino acids. Germline trimming cut 8 bases from V and 7 bases from J; bases unmatched to any gene: 8. CDR1 is KGHSH and CDR2 is LQKENI in the germline V gene. CDR3 in DNA: TGTGCCAGCGGTGCCGGGACAGCAAATTCACCCCTCCACTTT. Protein product: CASGAGTANSPLHF.

This clonotype was counted many times. The rearrangement links TRBV7-3 to TRBJ2-7, with 7 bases fitting TRBD1. Looked up from germline, CDR1 is SGHTA and CDR2 is FQGTGA. The length of the CDR3 is 15 residues. V dropped 5 bases and J dropped 1; count of bases not matched to a gene: 8. The CDR3 sequence: CASSASGTESYEQYF. The CDR3 DNA follows: TGTGCCAGCAGCGCCTCCGGGACAGAGTCCTACGAGCAGTACTTC.

This clonotype was recorded many times. The chain links TRBV2 to TRBJ2-6; D gene unclear. The length of the CDR3 is 14 residues. Trimming left V 8 bases short and J 4 bases short, with 12 bases between. Germline CDR1 is SNHLY and CDR2 is FYNNEI. The CDR3 protein is CASAEGSGANVLTF. The CDR3 coding sequence is TGTGCCAGCGCCGAAGGGTCCGGGGCCAACGTCCTGACTTTC.

This clonotype occurred many times. The V call is TRBV28, the J call TRBJ1-4; TRBD1 aligns across 8 bases. Germline V gene lookup returns CDR1 MDHEN and CDR2 SYDVKM. The V gene end was trimmed by 1 base and the J gene end by 7 bases; junction bases not matched to a gene: 5. The CDR3 has 15 amino acids. In DNA, the CDR3 is TGTGCCAGCAGTTTATTGCCCAGGGGGCCTGAAAAACTGTTTTTT. Translating gives CASSLLPRGPEKLFF. Full variable domain (rest looked up from reference TRBV28 and TRBJ1-4): DVKVTQSSRYLVKRTGEKVFLECVQDMDHENMFWYRQDPGLGLRLIYFSYDVKMKEKGDIPEGYSVSREKKERFSLILESASTNQTSMYLCASSLLPRGPEKLFFGSGTQLSVL.

A few counts support this clonotype. This chain uses TRBV29-1 with TRBJ1-2, with D possibly being TRBD1 (5 bases). This CDR3 is built from 14 residues. Trimming removed 1 base at V and 8 bases at J, with 17 bases between. In germline, CDR1 is SQVTM, CDR2 ANQGSEA. CDR3 protein: CSVEAGPRLGGYTF. The CDR3 DNA is TGCAGCGTTGAAGCGGGGCCACGATTGGGGGGCTACACCTTC.

As regards this clonotype: A much bigger clone sits one base away, suggesting this may be a read error. The V gene is TRBV20-1, the J gene TRBJ1-4; D call uncertain. The germline V gene encodes CDR1 DFQATT and CDR2 SNEGSKA (reference sequence). There are 14 residues in the CDR3. V was trimmed by 4 bases and J by 3 bases, leaving 12 bases between them. CDR3 amino acids: CSAMELFSNEKLFF. In DNA, the CDR3 is TGCAGTGCTATGGAACTCTTTTCTAATGAAAAACTGTTTTTT.

This clonotype was detected only once. With a much larger clone just one base away, this may be a read error. The chain couples TRBV30 to TRBJ2-7, with no clear D. The CDR3 runs 14 residues. Germline V gene lookup returns CDR1 GTSNPN and CDR2 SVGIG (reference sequence). Trimming took 5 bases from V and 0 from J, leaving 14 bases between them. CDR3 protein: CAWGRAGHSYEQYF. CDR3 sequence (DNA): TGTGCCTGGGGAAGAGCCGGCCACTCCTACGAGCAGTACTTC.

The genes are TRBV24-1 and TRBJ1-2; a weak D match, TRBD1 (6 bases). V gave up 1 base and J gave up 10 bases, with 12 bases separating them. CDR3 length: 13 amino acids. Germline-derived CDR1 and CDR2 are KGHDR and SFDVKD. The CDR3 bases are TGTGCCACCAGTGATTTCTCGACAGGAGCCTACACCTTC. This encodes CATSDFSTGAYTF.

This clonotype occurred many times. The gene calls are TRBV7-2 and TRBJ2-7, with 9 bases matching TRBD1. Germline trimming cut 3 bases from V and 0 bases from J; bases unmatched to any gene: 3. The germline V gene encodes CDR1 SGHTA and CDR2 FQGNSA. The CDR3 totals 15 residues. CDR3 region: CASSFGTGSSYEQYF. CDR3 coding DNA: TGTGCCAGCAGCTTCGGGACAGGGAGCTCCTACGAGCAGTACTTC.

The chain uses TRBV7-9 and TRBJ2-7; no clear D. The CDR3 has 12 residues. The ends were cut back, 1 base at V and 5 bases at J, with 6 bases in the middle. Per the germline V gene, CDR1 is SEHNR and CDR2 is FQNEAQ (reference sequence). The CDR3 region has the DNA TGTGCCAGCAGCTTAGTTAAAGACGAGCAGTACTTC. This codes for CASSLVKDEQYF.

Details on this clonotype: A read error may account for a junction end that differs from germline. The CDR3 loop is CASRGHWKNCGYTF. Here the CDR3 DNA reads TGTGCCAGTAGGGGTCACTGGAAGAACTGTGGCTACACCTTC. This chain uses TRBV19 with TRBJ1-2; D gene uncertain. CDR3 size: 14 residues. Germline CDR1 is LNHDA and CDR2 is SQIVND (reference sequence).

This clonotype was seen a few times. The chain is built from TRBV25-1 and TRBJ1-5, with 12 bases aligning to TRBD1. The length of the CDR3 is 17 residues. Germline values: CDR1 MGHDK, CDR2 SYGVNS. The junction had 9 bases not matched to a gene; V was cut back by 5 bases and J by 4 bases. The CDR3 DNA sequence: TGTGCCAGCAGTCCGGGACAGGGGGCTTTGAGAAATCAGCCCCAGCATTTT. This translates into CASSPGQGALRNQPQHF. The entire variable domain, with the rest obtained from reference TRBV25-1 and TRBJ1-5, is as follows: EADIYQTPRYLVIGTGKKITLECSQTMGHDKMYWYQQDPGMELHLIHYSYGVNSTEKGDLSSESTVSRIRTEHFPLTLESARPSHTSQYLCASSPGQGALRNQPQHFGDGTRLSIL.

This clonotype was seen many times. The V and J genes are TRBV12-3 or TRBV12-4 and TRBJ1-1, with TRBD1 matching over 9 bases. The CDR3 runs to 16 residues. Trimming took 8 bases from V and 8 from J; bases not matched to a gene: 18. CDR3 nucleotides: TGTGCCAGCTCCTCACCCCACAGGGGGCGAGAGTCCGAAGCTTTCTTT. It yields the protein CASSSPHRGRESEAFF.

This clonotype has a count of ten or more. V and J are TRBV12-3 or TRBV12-4 and TRBJ1-5; D ambiguous. V shed 5 bases and J shed 11 bases, with 16 bases lying between them. The CDR3 runs 13 residues. The CDR3 region has the DNA TGTGCCAGCAGTCTCCCCCTGGGTTTGGCCCAGCATTTT. It specifies CASSLPLGLAQHF.

The rearrangement joins TRBV6-1 to TRBJ2-4; D is possibly TRBD1 or TRBD2 (5 bases each). The CDR3 has 17 amino acids. Per the germline V gene, CDR1 is MNHNS and CDR2 is SASEGT. Trimming took 5 bases from V and 7 from J, leaving 24 bases between them. For the CDR3, the DNA is TGTGCCAGCAGTCCTAACCCTCCCGGGACCCCCAGGAACATTCAGTACTTC. As protein: CASSPNPPGTPRNIQYF.

This clonotype appeared many times. The gene calls are TRBV5-1 and TRBJ2-7, with D tentatively TRBD2 (6 bases). Germline-derived CDR1 and CDR2 are SGHRS and YFSETQ. The germline V and J ends were trimmed by 3 bases and 2 bases, with 12 bases remaining between them. This CDR3 region has 14 residues. In DNA, the CDR3 is TGCGCCAGCAGCTCGCGGGACGCCGCCTACGAGCAGTACTTC. It translates to CASSSRDAAYEQYF.

The rearrangement joins TRBV7-9 to TRBJ2-4; D remains ambiguous. Per the germline V gene, CDR1 is SEHNR and CDR2 is FQNEAQ (reference sequence). This CDR3 has 13 amino acids. Trimming took off 7 bases at V and 11 bases at J, with 18 bases between the two ends. The DNA for the CDR3 is TGTGCCAGCACCACGCAAGGGCGGAACGTTCAGTACTTC. Translated: CASTTQGRNVQYF.

This clonotype occurred a few times. The genes are TRBV27 and TRBJ2-2; 9 bases align to TRBD2. V trimming: 2 bases; J trimming: 5 bases; junction bases outside the gene matches: 9. Germline lookup yields CDR1 MNHEY and CDR2 SMNVEV (reference sequence). CDR3 length: 17 amino acids. CDR3 in DNA: TGTGCCAGCAGTTTACTTGGGCTAGCGGGGTGGACCGGGGAGCTGTTTTTT. It specifies CASSLLGLAGWTGELFF.

This chain joins TRBV18 and TRBJ1-5, with D perhaps matching TRBD1 (5 bases). CDR3 length: 13 amino acids. The V end was cut by 2 bases, the J end by 7 bases, with 9 bases between. The germline CDR1 and CDR2 sequences are KGHSH and LQKENI. The CDR3 here is CASSPGTGQPQHF. CDR3 in DNA: TGTGCCAGCTCACCAGGGACGGGGCAGCCCCAGCATTTT.

This chain links TRBV6-2 or TRBV6-3 with TRBJ2-3; unclear D gene. This CDR3 comprises 14 residues. Trimming stripped 5 bases from V and 0 bases from J, with 9 bases between. CDR1 is MNHEY and CDR2 is SVGEGT in the germline V gene. For the CDR3, the DNA is TGTGCCAGCAGTCCCGGACGGAGCACAGATACGCAGTATTTT. Protein product: CASSPGRSTDTQYF.

At least ten counts were recorded for this clonotype. V is TRBV6-2 or TRBV6-3 and J is TRBJ1-1; D is ambiguous. The CDR3 is 14 amino acids. The germline V gene has CDR1 MNHEY and CDR2 SVGEGT. V was shortened by 2 bases and J by 5 bases, with 12 bases between the two germline ends. The CDR3 region is CASSYNLDGTEAFF. The DNA for the CDR3 is TGTGCCAGCAGTTACAACCTAGACGGGACTGAAGCTTTCTTT.

This clonotype was counted a few times. The V call is TRBV18, the J call TRBJ2-2, with D possibly matching TRBD1 (6 bases). Germline V gene data show CDR1 as KGHSH and CDR2 as LQKENI. V was clipped by 1 base and J by 5 bases, with 8 bases between them. The CDR3 loop spans 14 amino acids. The CDR3 DNA reads as TGTGCCAGCTCACCACTGCAGGGGACCGGGGAGCTGTTTTTT. Encoded protein: CASSPLQGTGELFF. The entire variable domain, with the rest obtained from reference TRBV18 and TRBJ2-2, is as follows: NAGVMQNPRHLVRRRGQEARLRCSPMKGHSHVYWYRQLPEEGLKFMVYLQKENIIDESGMPKERFSAEFPKEGPSILRIQQVVRGDSAAYFCASSPLQGTGELFFGEGSRLTVL.

This clonotype was counted many times. This rearrangement joins TRBV5-1 to TRBJ1-6, with 7 bases fitting TRBD1. CDR1 and CDR2 from the germline V gene are SGHRS and YFSETQ. Losses at the gene ends were 4 bases for V and 6 bases for J; bases not matched to a gene: 4. The CDR3 consists of 14 residues. DNA for the CDR3: TGCGCCAGCAGCGCGGGACAGACTAATTCACCCCTCCACTTT. This sequence encodes CASSAGQTNSPLHF.

In its sample, this clonotype was seen many times. The CDR3 is CASSLSVGGRGKNIQYF. In nucleotides, the CDR3 is TGTGCCAGCAGCTTAAGTGTCGGCGGGAGGGGCAAAAACATTCAGTACTTC. The V and J genes are TRBV11-2 and TRBJ2-4; 9 bases agree with TRBD2. The CDR3 contains 17 residues. V lost 2 bases, J lost 3 bases, and 8 bases stayed unmatched. Per the germline V gene, CDR1 is SGHAT and CDR2 is FQNNGV.

The rearrangement joins TRBV20-1 to TRBJ1-1, with a possible D match to TRBD1 (6 bases). This CDR3 comprises 14 residues. V lost 4 bases, J lost 0 bases, and 12 bases lay in between. The germline V gene has CDR1 DFQATT and CDR2 SNEGSKA (reference sequence). In DNA, the CDR3 is TGCAGTGCTACAGGGGCGCGCTTGAACACTGAAGCTTTCTTT. Translation: CSATGARLNTEAFF.

This clonotype was seen many times. This chain joins TRBV9 and TRBJ1-1; D ambiguous. V gave up 2 bases and J gave up 1 base, with 9 bases separating them. Per germline, CDR1 SGDLS and CDR2 YYNGEE. CDR3 length: 14 amino acids. In DNA form, the CDR3 reads TGTGCCAGCAGCGTGGAGGCTGCGAACACTGAAGCTTTCTTT. It specifies CASSVEAANTEAFF.

In its sample, this clonotype was seen many times. The rearrangement joins TRBV20-1 to TRBJ1-1; the D gene is possibly TRBD1 (6 bases). The germline gives CDR1 DFQATT, CDR2 SNEGSKA (reference sequence). The V and J ends lost 1 base and 0 bases respectively, with 12 bases between them. The length of the CDR3 is 15 residues. The CDR3 region is CSARALDRLNTEAFF. The CDR3 DNA is TGCAGTGCTAGAGCCCTGGACAGACTGAACACTGAAGCTTTCTTT.

This clonotype was detected ten times or more. This rearrangement joins TRBV29-1 to TRBJ1-4; D is perhaps TRBD1 (6 bases). Germline lookup yields CDR1 SQVTM and CDR2 ANQGSEA. The CDR3 spans 17 residues. Trimming shortened V by 4 bases and J by 4 bases, and 22 bases separated the two germline ends. The chain's CDR3 is CSVVDHGGGQSNEKLFF. The CDR3 DNA sequence: TGCAGCGTTGTAGACCATGGGGGAGGACAGAGTAATGAAAAACTGTTTTTT.

To note about this clonotype: A read error likely explains this, since a far larger clone differs by one base. V and J are TRBV6-2 or TRBV6-3 and TRBJ2-5; TRBD2 might be the D (6 bases). This CDR3 has 17 residues. V dropped 2 bases and J dropped 5 bases, with 21 bases sitting between them. Germline V lookup: CDR1 MNHEY, CDR2 SVGEGT. The CDR3, as DNA: TGTGCCAGCAGTTACGAGGGAGGAAGGGCAGGGATCGAGACCCAGTACTTC. It yields the protein CASSYEGGRAGIETQYF.